The 25 T cell receptor beta chains below were found in one sample sequenced in a study of blood T cell repertoires in COVID-19. Data came from immunoSEQ multiplex PCR; TCRdb stores just in-frame clones and leaves some out. Seen here are some 150,000 clones, approximately 86% observed once, and the top ten hold over 8%. The material sequenced was peripheral blood. The receptors come from a woman aged 60-70 years with acute or convalescent COVID-19.

This clone was recorded only once. The chain joins TRBV29-1 to TRBJ2-5; D not resolved. Germline CDR1 and CDR2: SQVTM and ANQGSEA. V lost 0 bases and J 2 bases, leaving 7 bases between the germline ends. CDR3 length: 13 residues. The CDR3 loop is CSVEDISQETQYF. In DNA form, the CDR3 reads TGCAGCGTTGAAGATATTAGTCAAGAGACCCAGTACTTC. The full variable domain, rest sourced from reference TRBV29-1 and TRBJ2-5, is SAVISQKPSRDICQRGTSLTIQCQVDSQVTMMFWYRQQPGQSLTLIATANQGSEATYESGFVIDKFPISRPNLTFSTLTVSNMSPEDSSIYLCSVEDISQETQYFGPGTRLLVL.

This clone appeared a single time. The chain is built from TRBV27 and TRBJ2-1; TRBD1 matches 7 bases. Per the germline V gene, CDR1 is MNHEY and CDR2 is SMNVEV (reference sequence). Trimming removed 3 bases from V and 5 bases from J; junction bases left unmatched: 7. The CDR3 is made up of 15 amino acids. In nucleotides, the CDR3 is TGTGCCAGCAGTTTGGACAGGTTGGGTGACAATGAGCAGTTCTTC. Translated, it gives CASSLDRLGDNEQFF.

CDR3 bases: TGCGCCAGCAGCGCTGGACAGGGGGGTTTTCGCGGGGCCAACGTCCTGACTTTC. Translated, it gives CASSAGQGGFRGANVLTF. The V gene is TRBV5-1, the J gene TRBJ2-6, with 10 bases that match TRBD1. Per germline, CDR1 SGHRS and CDR2 YFSETQ. This CDR3 is 18 amino acids long. Germline trimming cut 4 bases from V and 4 bases from J; bases unmatched to any gene: 11.

The V call is TRBV24-1, the J call TRBJ2-1, with a weak D call TRBD1 (5 bases). V lost 5 bases, J lost 7 bases, and 14 bases lay in between. From germline, CDR1 is KGHDR and CDR2 SFDVKD. The CDR3 covers 14 residues. The CDR3 DNA reads TGTGCCACCAGTGCGGCGGACACAAGGAATGAGCAGTTCTTC. Encoded protein: CATSAADTRNEQFF.

V is TRBV6-5 and J is TRBJ1-2, with D tentatively TRBD1 (5 bases). Germline CDR1 MNHEY, CDR2 SVGAGI. The V end lost 5 bases, the J end lost 6 bases, and 13 bases lay between the germline ends. The CDR3 consists of 13 residues. This chain's CDR3 is CASSLTVSDGYTF. Here the CDR3 DNA reads TGTGCCAGCAGTCTGACAGTATCGGATGGCTACACCTTC.

The CDR3 is CASRRGQGSYEQYF. The CDR3 DNA is TGTGCCAGCAGGAGAGGACAGGGTTCCTACGAGCAGTACTTC. The chain uses TRBV6-5 and TRBJ2-7, with 8 bases aligning to TRBD1. V lost 6 bases to trimming and J lost 1 base; unmatched junction nucleotides: 5. Per germline, CDR1 MNHEY and CDR2 SVGAGI. There are 14 residues in the CDR3.

This clone occurred once. The CDR3 coding sequence is TGCAGTGCTAGTGCGGGTGGGACAGAGCGAGAAGCTTTCTTT. It specifies CSASAGGTEREAFF. The chain has TRBV20-1 and TRBJ1-1, with 7 bases fitting TRBD1. Germline V gene sequence: CDR1 DFQATT, CDR2 SNEGSKA (reference sequence). J was trimmed by 8 bases and V by 3 bases; bases with no gene match: 12. CDR3 length: 14 amino acids.

The V and J genes are TRBV6-2 or TRBV6-3 and TRBJ1-5, with D perhaps matching TRBD1 (6 bases). From germline, CDR1 is MNHEY and CDR2 SVGEGT. Trimming pared 5 bases from V and 6 bases from J, leaving 14 bases between. The CDR3 has 14 residues. CDR3 sequence reads: CASSRTAISQPQHF. CDR3 nucleotides: TGTGCCAGCAGTCGGACAGCTATCAGTCAGCCCCAGCATTTT.

The chain is built from TRBV5-4 and TRBJ1-3; maybe TRBD1 (5 bases). Trimming removed 3 bases at V and 7 bases at J, with 17 bases between. The CDR3 sequence is 15 residues long. The germline V gene has CDR1 SGHNT and CDR2 YYREEE (reference sequence). The CDR3: CASSSAGGAGNTIYF. The CDR3 DNA reads as TGTGCCAGCAGCTCCGCGGGGGGAGCGGGCAACACCATATATTTT.

The V call is TRBV12-5, the J call TRBJ2-1, with a weak D call TRBD2 (5 bases). CDR3 length: 12 amino acids. V gave up 0 bases and J gave up 9 bases, with 6 bases separating them. Per germline, CDR1 LGHNT and CDR2 FRNRAP. CDR3 residues: CASGLVTSEQFF. CDR3 sequence (DNA): TGTGCTAGTGGTTTGGTAACTAGTGAGCAGTTCTTC.

J is TRBJ1-6 and V is TRBV10-1; D call uncertain. The CDR3 has 13 amino acids. Germline V gene lookup returns CDR1 WNHNN and CDR2 SYGVQD (reference sequence). Deletions cut 0 bases from V and 9 bases from J, with 6 bases between. CDR3 amino acids: CASSESGGSPLHF. CDR3 sequence (DNA): TGCGCCAGCAGTGAGTCGGGAGGTTCACCCCTCCACTTT.

V and J are TRBV6-5 and TRBJ1-4; the match to TRBD1 covers 7 bases. This CDR3 has 14 residues. The trim removed 2 bases at V and 8 bases at J, leaving 5 bases unmatched. The germline gives CDR1 MNHEY, CDR2 SVGAGI. The DNA of the CDR3 is TGTGCCAGCAGTTACCGGGCGACAGGGGAAAAACTGTTTTTT. It translates to CASSYRATGEKLFF.

The chain has TRBV5-4 and TRBJ2-5; D possibly corresponds to TRBD2 (5 bases). There are 13 residues in the CDR3. Deletions cut 4 bases from V and 5 bases from J, with 12 bases between. Germline assignment: CDR1 SGHNT and CDR2 YYREEE (reference sequence). CDR3 sequence (DNA): TGTGCCAGCAGCGAACTAAGGGAGGAGACCCAGTACTTC. Its translation: CASSELREETQYF.

The V call is TRBV19, the J call TRBJ2-1; TRBD1 matches 9 bases. In germline, CDR1 is LNHDA, CDR2 SQIVND (reference sequence). With 3 bases clipped from V and 3 bases from J, the junction kept 0 bases outside the gene matches. The CDR3 contains 14 residues. The CDR3 DNA is TGTGCCAGTAGTATGGGACAGGGCTACAATGAGCAGTTCTTC. It translates to CASSMGQGYNEQFF. Supplemented by reference TRBV19 and TRBJ2-1, the full variable domain reads DGGITQSPKYLFRKEGQNVTLSCEQNLNHDAMYWYRQDPGQGLRLIYYSQIVNDFQKGDIAEGYSVSREKKESFPLTVTSAQKNPTAFYLCASSMGQGYNEQFFGPGTRLTVL.

This CDR3 is CASTGRDTEAFF. The CDR3 nucleotides are TGTGCCAGTACAGGGAGGGACACTGAAGCTTTCTTT. V and J are TRBV19 and TRBJ1-1; a possible D gene is TRBD1 (5 bases). CDR1 and CDR2 from the germline V gene are LNHDA and SQIVND (reference sequence). The length of the CDR3 is 12 residues. V lost 7 bases and J lost 3, with 9 bases in between.

V gene TRBV10-3 combines with J gene TRBJ1-6; TRBD1 matches at 11 bases. The ends lost 6 bases at V and 10 bases at J; junction bases unmatched: 5. This CDR3 spans 14 amino acids. Germline V gene sequence: CDR1 ENHRY, CDR2 SYGVKD. The CDR3 here is CAISPGQGGSPLHF. For the CDR3, the DNA is TGTGCCATCAGCCCGGGACAGGGGGGATCACCCCTCCACTTT.

As regards this clone: The sample carries other DNA sequences with the same CDR3. The chain joins TRBV5-1 to TRBJ1-2; D not resolved. This CDR3 is built from 13 residues. Trimming removed 2 bases from V and 8 bases from J, with 13 bases in between. The germline gives CDR1 SGHRS, CDR2 YFSETQ. CDR3 DNA sequence: TGCGCCAGCAGCTTTGGCCGAGGAGACGGCTACACCTTC. Translating it yields CASSFGRGDGYTF.

The chain couples TRBV7-2 to TRBJ1-6, with D uncertain. The CDR3 totals 15 residues. V was clipped by 1 base and J by 4 bases, with 8 bases between them. CDR1 is SGHTA and CDR2 is FQGNSA in the germline V gene. The CDR3 bases are TGTGCCAGCAGCTTAGGATGGAGTTATAATTCACCCCTCCACTTT. This encodes CASSLGWSYNSPLHF.

This clone was counted a few times. The chain carries TRBV18 and TRBJ1-2; 9 bases are shared with TRBD1. The CDR3 totals 15 residues. V dropped 4 bases and J dropped 6; count of bases not matched to a gene: 9. Germline CDR1 KGHSH, CDR2 LQKENI. Here the CDR3 reads CASSRQPTGGDGYTF. The CDR3 nucleotides are TGTGCCAGCTCACGACAGCCGACAGGGGGGGATGGCTACACCTTC.

V gene TRBV6-5 combines with J gene TRBJ1-6; 7 nucleotides line up with TRBD1. The CDR3 runs 14 residues. Looked up from germline, CDR1 is MNHEY and CDR2 is SVGAGI. Trimming cost V 6 bases and J 9 bases; bases outside gene matches: 8. CDR3 residues: CASSRGDRGSPLHF. As DNA, the CDR3 is TGTGCCAGCAGCAGGGGGGATAGAGGTTCACCCCTCCACTTT.

The chain uses TRBV12-3 or TRBV12-4 and TRBJ2-3, with a possible D match to TRBD1 (6 bases). Trimming took off 5 bases at V and 6 bases at J, with 12 bases between the two ends. The CDR3 is made up of 13 amino acids. This CDR3 is CASSAGTTDTQYF. CDR3 nucleotide sequence: TGTGCCAGCAGTGCCGGGACAACTGATACGCAGTATTTT.

V is TRBV10-3 and J is TRBJ2-7; D is possibly TRBD1 (6 bases). CDR3 length: 14 residues. CDR1 is ENHRY and CDR2 is SYGVKD in the germline V gene. Between the trimmed V and J ends, which lost 8 bases and 1 base, there was a span of 15 bases. The CDR3 DNA reads TGTGCCATCGGCCAGGGGCAGGGGTCCTACGAGCAGTACTTC. It codes for CAIGQGQGSYEQYF.

V is TRBV28 and J is TRBJ1-5, with D hard to call. The CDR3 totals 15 residues. V was clipped by 4 bases and J by 2 bases, with 12 bases between them. Germline CDR1 and CDR2: MDHEN and SYDVKM. Written as DNA, the CDR3 is TGTGCCAGCAGTTCCCCTTGGGCTGGCAATCAGCCCCAGCATTTT. This gives the protein CASSSPWAGNQPQHF.

This clone was seen more than once but under ten times. The rearrangement links TRBV6-6 to TRBJ1-6; D remains ambiguous. CDR1 MNHNY and CDR2 SVGAGI come from the germline V gene (reference sequence). Trimming took 0 bases from V and 8 from J, leaving 8 bases between them. This CDR3 region has 14 residues. CDR3 sequence: CASSYSLTDSPLHF. The CDR3 region has the DNA TGTGCCAGCAGTTACTCGCTCACAGATTCACCCCTCCACTTT.

This clone has just one count. V gene TRBV4-1 combines with J gene TRBJ2-3; TRBD1 might be the D (6 bases). V lost 2 bases, J lost 3 bases, and 6 bases lay in between. CDR1 is MGHRA, CDR2 YSYEKL, per germline. The CDR3 covers 13 residues. Here the CDR3 reads CASSQQGTDTQYF. The CDR3 DNA reads TGCGCCAGCAGCCAACAGGGGACAGATACGCAGTATTTT.